A single sample gave rise to the 10 T cell receptor beta chains below, sequenced in a study of graft-versus-host responses after intestinal transplantation. The table came from immunoSEQ multiplex PCR; TCRdb's copy has only in-frame clones and leaves some out. The profile shows 20,000 to 25,000 clones, 94% of them singletons. Sample: PBMCs, taken 156 days after intestinal transplant. These TCRs come from a human patient who received an intestinal transplant, so some T cells may come from the graft donor.

Written as DNA, the CDR3 is TGTGCCAGCAGTGTCCTACTAGCGGACGAGCAGTACTTC. Its protein product is CASSVLLADEQYF. The J gene is TRBJ2-7, the V gene TRBV25-1; 8 positions match TRBD2. The germline V gene has CDR1 MGHDK and CDR2 SYGVNS. The CDR3 extends over 13 amino acids. Unmatched junction bases numbered 4, after V lost 4 bases and J lost 5 bases.

The chain has TRBV6-5 and TRBJ2-1; no firm D call. This CDR3 contains 14 residues. Germline assignment: CDR1 MNHEY and CDR2 SVGAGI. Trimming took off 8 bases at V and 2 bases at J, with 13 bases between the two ends. The DNA of the CDR3 is TGTGCCAGCCGCCTGGCGTCCGCCTACAATGAGCAGTTCTTC. This encodes CASRLASAYNEQFF.

This chain connects TRBV6-1 to TRBJ1-2; D is uncertain. The CDR3 has 12 residues. CDR1 is MNHNS, CDR2 SASEGT, per germline. V was trimmed by 4 bases and J by 3 bases, leaving 6 bases between them. The CDR3, as DNA: TGTGCCAGCAGTGTCTACCACTATGGCTACACCTTC. This sequence encodes CASSVYHYGYTF.

This chain uses TRBV6-5 with TRBJ1-5; D uncertain. Germline V gene sequence: CDR1 MNHEY, CDR2 SVGAGI. Trimming left V 8 bases short and J 4 bases short, with 9 bases between. There are 12 residues in the CDR3. In nucleotides, the CDR3 is TGTGCCAGCGGCCTGGGGAATCAGCCCCAGCATTTT. Amino acid sequence: CASGLGNQPQHF.

The chain recombines TRBV11-2 with TRBJ2-7; TRBD1 aligns across 7 bases. The CDR3 extends over 14 amino acids. CDR1 and CDR2 (germline): SGHAT, FQNNGV. V lost 1 base to trimming and J lost 5 bases; unmatched junction nucleotides: 5. CDR3 region: CASSLGLGGNEQYF. The CDR3, as DNA: TGTGCCAGCAGCTTAGGGCTAGGGGGCAACGAGCAGTACTTC.

The chain couples TRBV2 to TRBJ2-1, with D hard to call. The CDR3 has 14 residues. Germline CDR1 is SNHLY and CDR2 is FYNNEI. V shed 7 bases and J shed 7 bases, with 17 bases lying between them. CDR3 amino acids: CASIQWGRRNEQFF. DNA of the CDR3: TGTGCCAGCATCCAATGGGGTCGTAGGAATGAGCAGTTCTTC.

The chain recombines TRBV6-5 with TRBJ2-2, with D tentatively TRBD1 (6 bases). The CDR3 is 15 residues long. Per the germline V gene, CDR1 is MNHEY and CDR2 is SVGAGI. With 4 bases removed from V and 6 bases from J, the gap between germline ends came to 15 bases. The CDR3 reads CASSLSRGPAGELFF. DNA for the CDR3: TGTGCCAGCAGTTTATCCAGGGGACCGGCCGGGGAGCTGTTTTTT.

The CDR3: CASSLPGNEQYF. The CDR3 DNA is TGTGCCAGCAGCTTACCGGGTAACGAGCAGTACTTC. The rearrangement uses TRBV13 and TRBJ2-7, with D uncertain. Trimming left V 2 bases short and J 5 bases short, with 7 bases between. CDR1 PRHDT and CDR2 FYEKMQ come from the germline V gene (reference sequence). This CDR3 has 12 residues.

This sequence joins TRBV7-2 and TRBJ2-1; maybe TRBD2 (5 bases). V was pared by 2 bases and J by 3 bases, with 11 bases between. Germline assignment: CDR1 SGHTA and CDR2 FQGNSA. The CDR3 sequence is 15 residues long. The CDR3 loop reads CASSLKGLFYNEQFF. The CDR3, as DNA: TGTGCCAGCAGCTTAAAAGGACTCTTCTACAATGAGCAGTTCTTC.

CDR3: CASSLVSGMDYGYTF. The CDR3 region has the DNA TGTGCCAGCAGCTTGGTTTCAGGGATGGACTATGGCTACACCTTC. V and J are TRBV5-4 and TRBJ1-2, with D possibly TRBD1 on 5 matching bases. Per the germline V gene, CDR1 is SGHNT and CDR2 is YYREEE (reference sequence). The germline V and J ends were trimmed by 0 bases and 3 bases, with 12 bases remaining between them. The CDR3 is 15 residues long.